This T cell receptor beta chain was profiled in a study of cytomegalovirus exposure and HLA in healthy donors (dated by TCRdb to 2016 to 2017). Context from the whole study: An earlier analysis of more than 550 of the donors reported 276 Gb of sequence data and 117 million unique TCR beta sequences obtained from some 200 million T cells. An early release that covered about 640 HLA-typed donors contained about 300 gigabases of sequencing data and around 80 million unique TCR sequences. Of the 300 to 500 genotyped donors, 81% were placed in the genetic ancestry cluster associated with self-reported Caucasian donors. The study was designed to test whether signatures of past pathogen exposure could be identified by cataloging public T cell receptors. The study profiled the T cell repertoires of hundreds of subjects by immunosequencing and related them to cytomegalovirus serostatus. In addition to the first cohort of 650 to 800 subjects, a separate validation cohort of 120 different subjects was used. To predict cytomegalovirus infection status, the study combined high-throughput TCR immunosequencing, statistical association of individual TCRs with disease status, and machine learning. To study patterns of TCR occurrence, a later analysis re-analyzed previously published TCR beta repertoires from 666 donors and added high-resolution HLA genotyping. The later analysis used no new phenotypic data to find candidate immune exposures, relying instead on TCR beta sequences and their occurrence across donors. In an earlier analysis of around 540 of the donors, high-throughput TCR beta sequencing was used to judge whether each TCR beta V gene segment behaved as functional or pseudogenic. Alongside the repertoire data, information on donor age, sex, ethnicity and CMV serostatus was compiled. A later genetic analysis took genome-wide SNP genotypes for about 55% of the 666 donors and used that subset as a discovery cohort. All discovery cohort repertoires had been generated using a single sequencing platform. Both class I and class II loci were covered by HLA typing, at four-digit resolution. Typing coverage varied by locus: roughly 629-640 donors for A, B, C, DRB1 and DQB1; approximately 500 for DQA1; more than 600 for DPA1; around 450 for DPB1. Roughly 5 DR-DQ haplotypes were handled as single units for association and clustering because linkage in the cohort was strong. Among some 410 genotyped donors of the cohort, an average of roughly 230,000 unique TCR beta nucleotide sequences was sequenced per donor, of which about 19% were non-productive.

Paper-wide results and their limitations: A later genetic analysis reported fewer N-insertions in productive TCRs among donors in an Asian-associated ancestry cluster than the roughly 720-donor mean. A further reported finding was that TCR beta sequences accurately predicted the HLA-A and HLA-B alleles for most subjects in the first cohort. Because counts were too low, 15 to 20 rarely observed V segments, including chromosome 9 orphons, were excluded from the earlier analysis of about 500 of the donors. For the cohort, immune exposure information was limited to CMV serostatus. When HLA alleles, especially DR and DQ, strongly co-occurred, TCR associations were difficult to assign to individual alleles. The classifier was reported to diagnose cytomegalovirus status with high specificity and sensitivity in both the original and validation cohorts. The study listed 150 to 200 TCR beta chains as associated with cytomegalovirus. Roughly uniform sequencing depth across donors was assumed in presence/absence analyses, although this assumption may not hold. A later analysis found that most CMV-associated TCR beta chains appeared HLA-restricted, with HLA associations seemingly driven largely by CMV exposure. It was suggested by the authors that the approach could potentially be generalized to other disease states and immunological phenotypes. The sequencing pipeline was judged likely to have produced a cluster of highly shared sequence variants as a technical artifact. A few of the identified cytomegalovirus-associated TCR beta chains were confirmed in vitro to be specific for cytomegalovirus antigens. In a later analysis, 15,000 to 20,000 TCR beta sequences were associated with specific HLA alleles at a false discovery rate of 0.05. Because HLA typing was unavailable for some donors at each locus, only the typed subset was used in association tests. In a later genetic analysis, a missense DCLRE1C variant was associated with V-gene and J-gene trimming of TCR beta chains, and the association was replicated in an independent cohort. Compared with equally common non-associated chains, HLA-associated TCR beta chains in a later analysis were more clonally expanded and had lower generation probabilities. According to a later analysis, TCR association rates differed among HLA loci, with DRB1 alleles showing the most associated TCRs and HLA-C alleles showing the fewest. In this cohort, only TCR beta chains were sequenced, and detectable features were limited by the absence of alpha or paired-chain data. Linkage disequilibrium might explain the correlated functional status among segregating V segments, but an unknown experimental factor could not be ruled out. Broadly in line with IMGT annotations, most TCR beta V segments showed up in productive rearrangements about 90% or about 30% of the time in an earlier analysis of about 500 of the donors. In a later analysis, several top co-occurrence clusters were reported to appear linked to parvovirus B19, influenza, CMV and Epstein-Barr virus. Most TCR sequences were observed very rarely across donors, whereas some public TCRs were present in many individuals.

The cohort was made up of about 670 healthy bone marrow donors. At the time of sampling, every cohort member was nominally healthy, though immune exposures that went unrecorded were likely present. The donor was CMV seronegative and was included in the group of 352 seronegative cohort members. Each donor provided a peripheral blood sample, and peripheral blood mononuclear cells were used for TCR beta sequencing. The Qiagen DNeasy Blood Extraction Kit was used to extract genomic DNA from the blood cell samples. This clone was seen a single time. No cognate antigen has been identified for it. Base-call qualities are not available, and no considerably larger clone is one nucleotide away. Libraries were constructed by the immunoSEQ multiplex PCR assay. For the multiplex PCR, a mixture combining 60 forward primers for TCR Vbeta segments and 13 reverse primers for TCR Jbeta segments was used. Amplification of the CDR3 region of rearranged TCR beta genes was performed with a multiplex PCR assay on genomic DNA. The amplified TCR beta libraries were sequenced on the Illumina HiSeq System as 87-base-pair reads. The authors' analysis ran thus. In a later analysis, tens of millions of unique TCR beta chains were counted across the roughly 610 repertoires, and roughly 11 million of these chains were shared by at least two donors. A nearest-neighbor algorithm error-corrected the raw reads and collapsed the reads into unique sequences, merging closely related sequences to remove PCR and sequencing errors. V, D and J gene segments were assigned by aligning CDR3 sequences to IMGT reference sequences. For a sequence to be retained, at least a six-nucleotide match to both a V gene segment and a J gene segment was required. A rearrangement counted as productive if the CDR3 had no stop codons and remained in frame with V and J, and every other rearrangement counted as non-productive. Following IMGT convention, CDR3 was defined as the stretch from the second conserved V-encoded cysteine up to the conserved J-encoded phenylalanine. In an earlier analysis of some 550 of the donors, sequences lacking an unambiguous match to a single V gene segment were excluded. An earlier analysis of a few hundred of the donors called V segments functional above 56.7% productive rearrangements and segregating when the between-donor standard deviation exceeded 5%. A statistical classification framework was built to diagnose cytomegalovirus status from the catalog of TCR beta chain sequences. In a later analysis, V and J genes were assigned by comparing TCR nucleotide sequences against IMGT/GENE-DB human TR gene sequences. In a later analysis, CDR3 sequences and most-parsimonious VDJ recombination scenarios were assigned using the TCRdist pipeline. In a later analysis, each TCR beta chain was defined by its CDR3 amino acid sequence together with its V-gene family, and reads lacking a unique V-gene family were excluded. As a way to deal with suspected cross-contamination and a sequencing artifact, a later analysis dropped under 600 nucleotide sequences that were highly shared and had low generation probability. For each public chain, a later analysis derived a clonal expansion index from normalized ranks of inferred template counts within each repertoire. In a later analysis, generation probabilities were computed with a VDJ recombination model fitted to out-of-frame rearrangements, and the resulting probabilities were checked against IGoR. A later analysis scored TCR-TCR, TCR-HLA and TCR-CMV co-occurrence with hypergeometric tests, applying a repertoire-size bias correction to TCR pairs. In a later analysis, false discovery rates were estimated by permuting HLA or CMV assignments 20 times. In a later analysis, co-occurring TCRs were grouped with DBSCAN, and TCRdist sequence similarity was added when clustering was performed within HLA-allele-positive subsets. Repertoires with fewer than 30,000 or more than 120,000 public chains were left out of co-occurrence clustering, as were five repertoires with anomalous nucleotide sharing. The table comes from immuneACCESS by way of TCRdb, which keeps in-frame sequences with V and J called. Part of the clones is missing from these tables; in studies checked, under half for an unresolved V gene and the rest for unknown reasons. The V and J calls and clone size were taken over from that table, and D and trimming were inferred from the DNA. The sample table records about 62,000 clones; around 87% of these occur just once. Together, the top ten hold about 1.5% of the sample.

The sequenced sample was PBMCs. The TCR was taken from a man between 18 and 29 years old in good health and CMV-seronegative.

The CDR3 region reads CASAAGSTDTQYF. The nucleotide sequence is TGCGCCAGTGCAGCGGGGAGCACAGATACGCAGTATTTT. The chain joins TRBV5-1 to TRBJ2-3, with TRBD2 matching 7 junction bases. Sequences SGHRS (CDR1) and YFSETQ (CDR2) are obtained from the germline V gene. Ends trimmed: V by 8 bases, J by 0 bases; bases unmatched to a gene: 3. The CDR3 goes from the cysteine to the phenylalanine over 13 residues. Only CDR3 DNA remains: 39 bases, in frame from the first base.